This T cell receptor beta chain is from a study of Graves' ophthalmopathy and Graves' hyperthyroidism. About the research overall: Sampling took place at initial diagnosis, with peripheral blood obtained before any treatment.

Scientists amplified the TCR beta CDR3 regions from RNA transcripts. Second-round multiplex PCR came after a first-round RT-PCR that employed HTBI primers. TCRdb re-called the multiplex PCR reads with MiXCR, one entry per CDR3 protein. The sample holds around 660,000 distinct CDR3 sequences; over 40% are singletons and the top ten take around 3%. There are 15 residues in the CDR3. The germline gives CDR1 MNHEY, CDR2 SVGAGI. J gave up 3 bases and V 0 bases, and 2 bases lay outside the gene matches. The authors used Ficoll-Paque density gradient centrifugation to separate PBMCs. The input was 8.5 to 10 ml of fresh peripheral blood. This clonotype was counted at least ten times. Antigen unknown. Notes on the study in general: The model predicted progression of ophthalmopathy with a sensitivity of roughly 70%, and its specificity was roughly 77%. Blood also held most thyroid clonotypes expanded above 0.001 frequency.

The sample was peripheral blood. This TCR came from an adult man with Graves' ophthalmopathy. The chain is built from TRBV6-5 and TRBJ1-5; 7 nucleotides match TRBD1. The CDR3 DNA is TGTGCCAGCAGTTACTCGGGGACAGCCAATCAGCCCCAGCATTTT. Protein sequence: CASSYSGTANQPQHF.